These T cell receptor beta chains were read from a single sample in a study of blood T cells in healthy people across ages. TCRdb processed the 5' RACE reads anew with MiXCR; each CDR3 protein has one entry. Of around 1.7 million distinct CDR3 sequences listed, under 30% were seen once; the top ten hold about 7.7%. The sample consisted of blood. The source of these receptors is a woman aged 25-40 years in good health. The CDR3 runs from the conserved cysteine through the conserved F or W. D genes are given only for firm matches. The size field is filled for only some rows; it gives once, few, many or a size class.

>TRBV27|few|NA|TRBJ2-1
CASSLTRTDNEQFF
TGTGCCAGCAGTTTAACTAGGACGGACAATGAGCAGTTCTTC
>TRBV5-4|few|NA|TRBJ2-1
CASSLAVGARYNEQFF
TGTGCCAGCAGCTTAGCTGTGGGGGCGCGGTACAATGAGCAGTTCTTC
>TRBV12-3/TRBV12-4|NA|TRBD2|TRBJ2-2
CASRGTSVYTGELFF
TGTGCCAGCAGGGGGACTAGCGTCTACACCGGGGAGCTGTTTTTT
>TRBV5-1|NA|NA|TRBJ1-1
CASSLDPGARNTEAFF
TGCGCCAGCAGCTTGGATCCGGGGGCAAGGAACACTGAAGCTTTCTTT
>TRBV5-1|NA|TRBD1|TRBJ2-2
CASSGGTGAPTGELFF
TGCGCCAGCAGCGGCGGGACAGGGGCTCCCACCGGGGAGCTGTTTTTT
>TRBV18|NA|TRBD1|TRBJ1-1
CASSPQQGSMNTEAFF
TGTGCCAGCTCACCCCAACAGGGGTCAATGAACACTGAAGCTTTCTTT
>TRBV4-3|few|TRBD1|TRBJ2-3
CASSPTGERDTQYF
TGCGCCAGCAGCCCGACAGGGGAGAGAGATACGCAGTATTTT
>TRBV20-1|NA|TRBD1|TRBJ2-7
CSAREPGGNYEQYF
TGCAGTGCTAGAGAGCCAGGGGGTAATTACGAGCAGTACTTC
>TRBV2|NA|NA|TRBJ1-1
CASSNRPAAEAFF
TGTGCCAGCAGTAACAGGCCGGCGGCTGAAGCTTTCTTT
>TRBV12-3/TRBV12-4|NA|TRBD2|TRBJ2-6
CASSLWGGRSGANVLTF
TGTGCCAGCAGTTTATGGGGGGGACGCTCTGGGGCCAACGTCCTGACTTTC
>TRBV5-1|few|TRBD1|TRBJ2-7
CASSLMGQDYEQYF
TGCGCCAGCAGCTTGATGGGACAGGACTACGAGCAGTACTTC
>TRBV12-3/TRBV12-4|few|NA|TRBJ2-1
CASGPGHYNEQFF
TGTGCCAGCGGGCCAGGGCACTACAATGAGCAGTTCTTC
>TRBV5-4|few|TRBD2|TRBJ2-3
CASSRYTSGYTDTQYF
TGTGCCAGCAGCCGGTATACTAGCGGCTACACAGATACGCAGTATTTT
>TRBV12-3/TRBV12-4|many|NA|TRBJ2-1
CASSWGRDEQFF
TGTGCCAGCAGTTGGGGAAGGGATGAGCAGTTCTTC
>TRBV20-1|many|NA|TRBJ2-4
CSAKRGFDKNIQYF
TGCAGTGCCAAACGGGGGTTTGACAAAAACATTCAGTACTTC
>TRBV9|few|TRBD2|TRBJ2-4
CASSVGREGIQYF
TGTGCCAGCAGCGTAGGTAGGGAGGGCATTCAGTACTTC
>TRBV28|NA|NA|TRBJ2-5
CASSFMGAQTETQYF
TGTGCCAGCAGTTTCATGGGGGCGCAAACCGAGACCCAGTACTTC
>TRBV4-1|few|NA|TRBJ1-6
CASSSRFWREIESPLHF
TGCGCCAGCAGCTCCAGGTTCTGGCGGGAAATAGAGTCACCCCTCCACTTT
>TRBV20-1|NA|TRBD1|TRBJ2-7
CSASPPGGQYEQYF
TGCAGTGCTAGCCCCCCAGGGGGCCAATACGAGCAGTACTTC
>TRBV7-2|NA|NA|TRBJ2-2
CASSLRHTGELFF
TGTGCCAGCAGCTTGAGACACACCGGGGAGCTGTTTTTT
>TRBV18|few|TRBD2|TRBJ2-7
CASSPPEGSGKIYEQYF
TGTGCCAGCTCACCCCCTGAGGGGAGCGGGAAGATCTACGAGCAGTACTTC
>TRBV9|NA|TRBD2|TRBJ2-2
CASSVVPAGANTGELFF
TGTGCCAGCAGCGTAGTCCCAGCGGGGGCGAACACCGGGGAGCTGTTTTTT
>TRBV7-4|NA|TRBD1|TRBJ2-7
CASSLDKRQGVYEQYF
TGTGCCAGCAGCTTAGACAAACGGCAGGGGGTCTACGAGCAGTACTTC
>TRBV6-4|NA|TRBD2|TRBJ2-2
CASRGTSGSAGELFF
TGTGCCAGCAGAGGTACTAGCGGGAGCGCCGGGGAGCTGTTTTTT
>TRBV5-1|once|NA|TRBJ2-6
CASKMDGANVPTF
TGCGCCAGCAAAATGGATGGGGCCAACGTCCCGACTTTC
>TRBV20-1|NA|NA|TRBJ2-7
CSTTPRSYEQYF
TGCAGTACTACCCCAAGATCCTACGAGCAGTACTTC
>TRBV6-5|NA|TRBD1|TRBJ2-7
CASHGQGAGSYEQYF
TGTGCCAGCCATGGACAGGGGGCAGGGTCCTACGAGCAGTACTTC
>TRBV20-1|NA|NA|TRBJ1-4
CSARIYLPGNEKLFF
TGCAGTGCTAGAATATATTTGCCAGGAAATGAAAAACTGTTTTTT
>TRBV6-2/TRBV6-3|few|NA|TRBJ2-1
CASVQRVYTEQFF
TGTGCCAGTGTTCAAAGGGTCTACACTGAGCAGTTCTTC
>TRBV4-1|few|TRBD1|TRBJ1-2
CASSRDSAETNYGYTF
TGCGCCAGCAGCCGGGACAGCGCAGAGACTAACTATGGCTACACCTTC
>TRBV5-5|few|NA|TRBJ2-3
CASSFTNVQYF
TGTGCCAGCAGTTTTACCAATGTGCAGTATTTT
>TRBV14|few|NA|TRBJ2-2
CASSQDRLPTGELFF
TGTGCCAGCAGCCAAGATAGACTGCCCACCGGGGAGCTGTTTTTT
>TRBV12-3/TRBV12-4|NA|NA|TRBJ1-2
CASRPPGEANYGYTF
TGTGCCAGCAGACCTCCCGGGGAGGCTAACTATGGCTACACCTTC
>TRBV20-1|once|TRBD2|TRBJ2-3
CSAGPSGTSTDAQYF
TGCAGTGCCGGCCCTAGCGGGACTAGCACAGATGCGCAGTATTTT
>TRBV12-5|few|NA|TRBJ2-7
CAGGLMASYEQYF
TGTGCTGGTGGCTTGATGGCTTCCTACGAGCAGTACTTC
>TRBV7-9|NA|NA|TRBJ1-6
CASSGSGNSPLHF
TGTGCCAGCAGCGGGTCAGGAAATTCACCCCTCCACTTT
>TRBV27|NA|TRBD2|TRBJ2-1
CASSSMTSGVSSYNEQFF
TGTGCCAGCAGTTCAATGACTAGCGGGGTGAGCTCCTACAATGAGCAGTTCTTC
>TRBV29-1|NA|TRBD1|TRBJ2-7
CSVEDEPGQGHEQYF
TGCAGCGTTGAAGATGAACCGGGACAGGGCCACGAGCAGTACTTC
>TRBV6-5|NA|NA|TRBJ1-1
CASSQGLSGTEAFF
TGTGCCAGCAGCCAGGGTTTGTCCGGGACTGAAGCTTTCTTT
>TRBV3-1|NA|NA|TRBJ2-5
CASSQEGWKETQYF
TGTGCCAGCAGCCAAGAGGGGTGGAAAGAGACCCAGTACTTC
>TRBV25-1|many|TRBD1|TRBJ1-4
CASSDLTGTDEKLFF
TGTGCCAGCAGTGACCTGACAGGGACGGATGAAAAACTGTTTTTT
>TRBV7-9|many|TRBD2|TRBJ2-5
CATTRLAAKETQYF
TGTGCCACCACCCGACTAGCGGCGAAAGAGACCCAGTACTTC
>TRBV28|few|NA|TRBJ1-3
CASSSTGEGELGNTIYF
TGTGCCAGCAGTTCGACGGGGGAGGGTGAACTTGGAAACACCATATATTTT
>TRBV2|NA|NA|TRBJ1-4
CASSAGPRFF
TGTGCCAGCAGTGCAGGTCCCCGGTTTTTT
>TRBV7-2|NA|NA|TRBJ2-1
CASSLEGWDEQFF
TGTGCCAGCAGCTTGGAGGGTTGGGATGAGCAGTTCTTC
>TRBV5-1|NA|NA|TRBJ2-7
CASSLRSPGGSHEQYF
TGCGCCAGCAGCTTGAGGAGCCCAGGGGGGAGCCACGAGCAGTACTTC
>TRBV15|few|TRBD2|TRBJ2-2
CATGTSGQGTGELFF
TGTGCCACTGGGACTAGCGGGCAGGGCACCGGGGAGCTGTTTTTT
>TRBV5-6|NA|TRBD2|TRBJ2-1
CASSPGGGTSAINEQFF
TGTGCCAGCAGCCCGGGGGGTGGGACTAGCGCGATCAATGAGCAGTTCTTC
>TRBV7-2|NA|NA|TRBJ2-5
CASSLEGPVAQYF
TGTGCCAGCAGCTTAGAGGGACCCGTGGCCCAGTACTTC
>TRBV20-1|NA|TRBD1|TRBJ2-5
CSARNRGPQETQYF
TGCAGTGCTAGAAACAGGGGGCCTCAGGAGACCCAGTACTTC
>TRBV20-1|many|TRBD2|TRBJ2-7
CSANGLAGAHEQYF
TGCAGTGCTAACGGTTTAGCGGGAGCCCACGAGCAGTACTTC
>TRBV28|NA|TRBD2|TRBJ2-5
CASSLSSGGHETQYF
TGTGCCAGCAGCCTCTCTAGCGGGGGACATGAGACCCAGTACTTC
>TRBV29-1|few|TRBD2|TRBJ2-2
CSGRLAGDSGELFF
TGCAGCGGCCGACTAGCGGGAGACTCCGGGGAGCTGTTTTTT